These T cell receptor beta chains were read from a single sample in a study of cytomegalovirus exposure and HLA in healthy donors. Repertoires were generated with immunoSEQ multiplex PCR, while TCRdb's copy carries only in-frame clones and drops some. The top ten hold around 0.97% of the sample, which has about 160,000 clones, about 79% seen once. Sequencing input: PBMCs. These receptors were taken from a woman between 50 and 59 years old in good health and CMV-seropositive. Both conserved end residues are part of each CDR3. A D gene is named only where the DNA matches it firmly. Clone sizes are given selectively: once, few, many, or a class where the clone is expanded.

CDR3 DNA	CDR3 protein	J gene	V gene	clone size	D gene
TGTGCCAGCAGCGAACGGACAGGGACTAATGAAAAACTGTTTTTT	CASSERTGTNEKLFF	TRBJ1-4	TRBV6-1	-	TRBD1
TGTGCCAGCAGTTACTCGAGGAAGTCCTACGAGCAGTACTTC	CASSYSRKSYEQYF	TRBJ2-7	TRBV6-6	-	-
TGTGCCAGCAGTTCCTATAGCGGGAGTGATAATCGGCTCTTC	CASSSYSGSDNRLF	TRBJ2-7	TRBV6-1	-	TRBD2
TGTGCCAGCAGCTTAGTGTGGACTAGCGGACCCACAGATACGCAGTATTTT	CASSLVWTSGPTDTQYF	TRBJ2-3	TRBV7-2	few	TRBD2
TGTGCCAGCAACAAGGGGAACGAGCAGTACTTC	CASNKGNEQYF	TRBJ2-7	TRBV5-5	-	-
TGTGCCAGCAGTTCCCCCGCGGGGGCACGCTACGAGCAGTACTTC	CASSSPAGARYEQYF	TRBJ2-7	TRBV28	-	-
TGTGCCAGCACCGCCGGGACATACACCGGGGAGCTGTTTTTT	CASTAGTYTGELFF	TRBJ2-2	TRBV28	-	-
TGTGCCAGCAGGTCGGGGAACACTGAAGCTTTCTTT	CASRSGNTEAFF	TRBJ1-1	TRBV6-1	-	-
TGTGCCAGCAGTTTAGGGCGGAACACTGAAGCTTTCTTT	CASSLGRNTEAFF	TRBJ1-1	TRBV28	few	-
TGTGCCAGCAGTCGGCAGGGGGAGACCCAGTACTTC	CASSRQGETQYF	TRBJ2-5	TRBV27	-	-
TGCAGTGCTAGGACACAGCTTGAAGCTTTCTTT	CSARTQLEAFF	TRBJ1-1	TRBV20-1	once	-
TGTGCCAGCAGCCTTACAGGGCGAGGTTCCTACGAGCAGTACTTC	CASSLTGRGSYEQYF	TRBJ2-7	TRBV11-2	-	-
TGTGCCAGCTCACCGCAGGGGAGGGGATTCCTTCGCGAGCAGTACTTC	CASSPQGRGFLREQYF	TRBJ2-7	TRBV18	-	-
TGTGCCAGTAGTATAGAAGGGGCAACTAATGAAAAACTGTTTTTT	CASSIEGATNEKLFF	TRBJ1-4	TRBV19	-	-
TGCGCCAGCAGCCAGGAGTCATATAGCAATCAGCCCCAGCATTTT	CASSQESYSNQPQHF	TRBJ1-5	TRBV4-3	few	-
TGTGCCAGCAGACCAACGGGACAGGACTCCTACGAGCAGTACTTC	CASRPTGQDSYEQYF	TRBJ2-7	TRBV2	-	TRBD1
TGCGCCAGCAGCTTGGGCCCGGGACAGGGGTACGAGCAGTACTTC	CASSLGPGQGYEQYF	TRBJ2-7	TRBV5-1	-	TRBD1
TGCGCCAGCAGACAGGGGGAGACAGATACGCAGTATTTT	CASRQGETDTQYF	TRBJ2-3	TRBV5-1	-	TRBD1